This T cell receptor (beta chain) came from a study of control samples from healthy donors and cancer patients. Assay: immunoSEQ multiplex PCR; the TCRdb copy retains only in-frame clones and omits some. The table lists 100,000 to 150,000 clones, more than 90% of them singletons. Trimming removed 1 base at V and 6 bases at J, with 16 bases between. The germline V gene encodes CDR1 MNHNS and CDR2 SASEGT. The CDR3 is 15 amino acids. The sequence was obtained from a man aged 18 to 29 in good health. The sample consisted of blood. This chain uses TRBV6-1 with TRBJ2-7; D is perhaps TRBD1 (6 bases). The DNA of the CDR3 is TGTGCCAGCAGTGAAGTCTTTGGGCAGGGGAGCGAGCAGTACTTC. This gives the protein CASSEVFGQGSEQYF.